A single sample is the source of the 27 T cell receptor beta chains below, sequenced in a study of blood T cells in healthy people across ages (dated by TCRdb to about 2015). Library construction relied on 5' RACE. TCRdb names Illumina HiSeq 2500 as the instrument used. A second PCR of roughly 7 to 11 cycles was performed with a sample-barcoded 5' primer and a J-beta primer mix. Starting from the raw public reads, TCRdb applied fastp trimming at Q25, assembled clones with MiXCR and retained in-frame beta chains. When rows share a CDR3 protein, they turn into one entry using the most common DNA and genes. The sample table holds over 1,200,000 distinct CDR3 sequences, of which roughly 59% were seen once. Of the sample, 5% to 7% falls within the top ten clones. The sequenced material came from blood. All receptors come from a man between 18 and 35 years old in good health.

The chain is built from TRBV14 and TRBJ2-3; the D gene could be TRBD1 or TRBD2 (6 bases each). The CDR3 is 15 amino acids. Trimming cost V 4 bases and J 0 bases, with 11 bases left between them. Germline V CDR1 and CDR2: SGHDN, FVKESK. The CDR3 DNA reads as TGTGCCAGCAGCCGCAGGGGACTTAGCACAGATACGCAGTATTTT. It codes for CASSRRGLSTDTQYF.

This chain uses TRBV2 with TRBJ2-1; TRBD2 aligns across 8 bases. V trimming: 4 bases; J trimming: 8 bases; junction bases outside the gene matches: 13. This CDR3 region has 16 residues. Germline V gene lookup returns CDR1 SNHLY and CDR2 FYNNEI. The CDR3 sequence is CASSASGLDVLDEQFF. For the CDR3, the DNA is TGTGCCAGCAGTGCCTCGGGACTAGATGTCCTTGATGAGCAGTTCTTC. The full variable domain, with the rest looked up from reference TRBV2 and TRBJ2-1, is EPEVTQTPSHQVTQMGQEVILRCVPISNHLYFYWYRQILGQKVEFLVSFYNNEISEKSEIFDDQFSVERPDGSNFTLKIRSTKLEDSAMYFCASSASGLDVLDEQFFGPGTRLTVL.

This clonotype was counted many times. This chain connects TRBV2 to TRBJ2-1; D is perhaps TRBD1 (5 bases). From germline, CDR1 is SNHLY and CDR2 FYNNEI. Between the trimmed V and J ends, which lost 4 bases and 8 bases, there was a span of 15 bases. The CDR3 extends over 14 amino acids. The CDR3 region has the DNA TGTGCCAGCAGTGTTGGGCCCTCCAGGGATGAGCAGTTCTTC. Protein sequence: CASSVGPSRDEQFF.

V is TRBV28 and J is TRBJ2-1, with 8 bases aligning to TRBD1. Germline CDR1 and CDR2: MDHEN and SYDVKM. J lost 9 bases, V lost 5 bases, and 9 bases had no gene match. The CDR3 sequence is 14 residues long. DNA of the CDR3: TGTGCCAGCAGTCTCAGCAGGGGGCAGAGTGAGCAGTTCTTC. This codes for CASSLSRGQSEQFF. The full variable domain, in which reference TRBV28 and TRBJ2-1 provide the parts outside the CDR3, is DVKVTQSSRYLVKRTGEKVFLECVQDMDHENMFWYRQDPGLGLRLIYFSYDVKMKEKGDIPEGYSVSREKKERFSLILESASTNQTSMYLCASSLSRGQSEQFFGPGTRLTVL.

This clonotype was observed a single time. This chain joins TRBV2 and TRBJ2-5, with D tentatively TRBD2 (5 bases). CDR3 length equals 16 residues. The V gene's germline CDR1 is SNHLY and CDR2 FYNNEI. The V gene lost 3 bases and the J gene lost 4 bases, with 18 bases spanning the gap. CDR3 coding DNA: TGTGCCAGCAGTGATCATGCGGGCAGCCCCACAGAGACCCAGTACTTC. It codes for CASSDHAGSPTETQYF. The complete variable domain, with remaining parts taken from reference TRBV2 and TRBJ2-5, reads EPEVTQTPSHQVTQMGQEVILRCVPISNHLYFYWYRQILGQKVEFLVSFYNNEISEKSEIFDDQFSVERPDGSNFTLKIRSTKLEDSAMYFCASSDHAGSPTETQYFGPGTRLLVL.

This clonotype was seen many times. Sequence at one end of the junction differs from germline and may be a read error. The chain carries TRBV5-1 and TRBJ2-5; D ambiguous. CDR1 and CDR2 (germline): SGHRS, YFSETQ. This CDR3 spans 12 amino acids. The CDR3, as DNA: TGTGCCAGCAGTCTACCTCAAGAGACCCAGTACTTC. Amino acids: CASSLPQETQYF.

This chain uses TRBV6-2 or TRBV6-3 with TRBJ2-3; D tentatively fits TRBD1 or TRBD2 (6 bases each). The CDR3 totals 15 residues. Germline V gives CDR1 MNHEY, CDR2 SVGEGT. Trimming removed 3 bases at V and 2 bases at J, with 12 bases between. The chain's CDR3 is CASSYGGTNTDTQYF. CDR3 bases: TGTGCCAGCAGTTATGGGGGGACAAACACAGATACGCAGTATTTT.

A few counts support this clonotype. This chain connects TRBV7-9 to TRBJ1-2; D not resolved. Germline-derived CDR1 and CDR2 are SEHNR and FQNEAQ (reference sequence). Trimming left V 1 base short and J 7 bases short, with 7 bases between. This CDR3 is built from 12 residues. CDR3 DNA: TGTGCCAGCAGCTTAGAAGAGGTTGGCTACACCTTC. This gives the protein CASSLEEVGYTF.

The V call is TRBV5-1, the J call TRBJ1-2; 9 nucleotides line up with TRBD1. CDR1 is SGHRS and CDR2 is YFSETQ in the germline V gene. CDR3 length: 16 residues. Trimming at V came to 2 bases and at J to 5 bases, leaving 10 bases not matched to a gene. The CDR3 nucleotides read TGCGCCAGCAGCTTACAGGGGGCCCTGGTGGCTTATGGCTACACCTTC. Amino acids: CASSLQGALVAYGYTF.

This chain connects TRBV9 to TRBJ1-2; D is possibly TRBD1 (6 bases). Germline V gives CDR1 SGDLS, CDR2 YYNGEE. The CDR3 covers 16 residues. The V gene lost 4 bases and the J gene lost 8 bases, with 24 bases spanning the gap. The CDR3 bases are TGTGCCAGCAGCTCAGAGGGGGGCGAGGGTCTCGGAGGCTACACCTTC. Encoded protein: CASSSEGGEGLGGYTF.

This clonotype has more than one count but fewer than ten. The rearrangement uses TRBV27 and TRBJ2-3, with 9 bases aligning to TRBD1. The V gene's germline CDR1 is MNHEY and CDR2 SMNVEV (reference sequence). The CDR3 sequence is 16 residues long. V lost 5 bases and J lost 1; bases outside the gene matches: 7. The CDR3 DNA sequence: TGTGCCAGCAGTCCCCGGACAGGGGTTGGCACAGATACGCAGTATTTT. Translating gives CASSPRTGVGTDTQYF.

The chain uses TRBV2 and TRBJ1-1, with D possibly matching TRBD1 (6 bases). The CDR3 totals 14 residues. Germline-derived CDR1 and CDR2 are SNHLY and FYNNEI. With 9 bases removed from V and 5 bases from J, the gap between germline ends came to 19 bases. CDR3 loop: CARSRDTRMTEAFF. DNA of the CDR3: TGTGCCAGGTCCCGGGACACTAGAATGACTGAAGCTTTCTTT.

The rearrangement joins TRBV12-5 to TRBJ2-5; 13 bases are shared with TRBD2. Germline CDR1 LGHNT, CDR2 FRNRAP. The CDR3 has 15 amino acids. V was pared by 6 bases and J by 5 bases, with 6 bases of the junction left unmatched. The CDR3 DNA reads TGTGCTAGTGGCCCGGGACTAGCGGGAATGGAGACCCAGTACTTC. This encodes CASGPGLAGMETQYF.

CDR3 protein: CASSSLVGRGGWTDTQYF. CDR3 DNA sequence: TGTGCCAGCAGTTCTCTCGTCGGACGGGGGGGCTGGACAGATACGCAGTATTTT. This chain connects TRBV2 to TRBJ2-3; 8 bases line up with TRBD2. CDR1 and CDR2 from the germline V gene are SNHLY and FYNNEI. The J segment lost 3 bases and the V segment lost 5 bases, leaving 16 bases of the junction unmatched. The CDR3 extends over 18 amino acids.

A single count supports this clonotype. The J gene is TRBJ2-4, the V gene TRBV2; D is perhaps TRBD1 (5 bases). The J call could be wrong; TRBJ2-7 is a better fit for the DNA end. Germline assignment: CDR1 SNHLY and CDR2 FYNNEI. The CDR3 runs 12 residues. This CDR3 reads CASIAGSYEQYF. The CDR3 DNA sequence: TGTGCCAGCATTGCAGGGTCCTACGAGCAGTACTTC.

The chain carries TRBV25-1 and TRBJ2-1; the D gene is possibly TRBD2 (5 bases). CDR1 is MGHDK and CDR2 is SYGVNS in the germline V gene. V was cut by 6 bases and J by 8 bases, with 8 bases left in between. The CDR3 has 11 amino acids. Written as DNA, the CDR3 is TGTGCCAGCAGCGAGGAGGATGAGCAGTTCTTC. The encoded protein is CASSEEDEQFF.

The chain is built from TRBV28 and TRBJ2-1; D possibly corresponds to TRBD1 (6 bases). Between the trimmed V and J ends, which lost 5 bases and 7 bases, there was a span of 15 bases. The CDR3 spans 14 residues. The germline V gene encodes CDR1 MDHEN and CDR2 SYDVKM. CDR3: CASSTMAGDNEQFF. DNA of the CDR3: TGTGCCAGCAGTACGATGGCAGGGGATAATGAGCAGTTCTTC.

The chain has TRBV20-1 and TRBJ2-6; 9 bases fit TRBD1. This CDR3 spans 17 amino acids. Germline V gene sequence: CDR1 DFQATT, CDR2 SNEGSKA (reference sequence). Trimming at V came to 6 bases and at J to 1 base, leaving 10 bases not matched to a gene. In nucleotides, the CDR3 is TGCAGTGCCCACCCCGGGACAGGGTCATCTGGGGCCAACGTCCTGACTTTC. It encodes CSAHPGTGSSGANVLTF.

This chain links TRBV6-5 with TRBJ1-6; the match to TRBD1 covers 9 bases. The CDR3 is 15 amino acids. The V gene's germline CDR1 is MNHEY and CDR2 SVGAGI. With 6 bases clipped from V and 6 bases from J, the junction kept 6 bases outside the gene matches. The CDR3 bases are TGTGCCAGCAGGGCCGGGACAGGGTTTAATTCACCCCTCCACTTT. Residues: CASRAGTGFNSPLHF.

The gene calls are TRBV7-2 and TRBJ2-5; D may be TRBD2 (6 bases). V dropped 5 bases and J dropped 5 bases, with 15 bases sitting between them. Germline CDR1 SGHTA, CDR2 FQGNSA. CDR3 length: 14 amino acids. CDR3 residues: CASSPFAGMETQYF. DNA of the CDR3: TGTGCCAGCAGCCCCTTCGCGGGGATGGAGACCCAGTACTTC. The variable domain in full, with the rest retrieved from reference TRBV7-2 and TRBJ2-5, is GAGVSQSPSNKVTEKGKDVELRCDPISGHTALYWYRQSLGQGLEFLIYFQGNSAPDKSGLPSDRFSAERTGGSVSTLTIQRTQQEDSAVYLCASSPFAGMETQYFGPGTRLLVL.

The sample holds a few counts of this clonotype. This rearrangement joins TRBV29-1 to TRBJ2-6; no clear D. CDR1 and CDR2 from the germline V gene are SQVTM and ANQGSEA. With 8 bases removed from V and 0 bases from J, the gap between germline ends came to 20 bases. The CDR3 consists of 17 residues. The CDR3 spells CSPKSSSFSSGANVLTF. The CDR3 DNA is TGCAGCCCGAAGAGTAGCTCCTTTAGCTCTGGGGCCAACGTCCTGACTTTC.

The chain has TRBV20-1 and TRBJ1-1, with a weak D call TRBD1 (5 bases). V lost 4 bases and J lost 11, with 20 bases in between. The CDR3 sequence is 13 residues long. The V gene's germline CDR1 is DFQATT and CDR2 SNEGSKA (reference sequence). CDR3 nucleotides: TGCAGTGCTACTAAGGCAGGGTTGGGGTTGGCTTTCTTT. It yields the protein CSATKAGLGLAFF.

The gene calls are TRBV29-1 and TRBJ2-7; 9 bases fit TRBD1. Unmatched junction bases numbered 9, after V lost 6 bases and J lost 6 bases. Germline V gene lookup returns CDR1 SQVTM and CDR2 ANQGSEA. The CDR3 extends over 13 amino acids. CDR3 in amino acids: CSVGLGQGTEQYF. The CDR3 region has the DNA TGCAGCGTGGGCCTGGGACAGGGAACCGAGCAGTACTTC.

V usage is TRBV4-3 and J usage is TRBJ2-1; weak D call: TRBD2 (6 bases). The end of the DNA fits TRBJ2-7 better, so the J call may be wrong. This CDR3 contains 17 residues. Per the germline V gene, CDR1 is LGHNA and CDR2 is YSLEER. In nucleotides, the CDR3 is TGCGCCAGCAGCCAAGATTATCGGGGGAGCTCCTACAATGAGCAGTACTTC. It yields the protein CASSQDYRGSSYNEQYF.

This sequence joins TRBV2 and TRBJ2-7, with D unclear. CDR3 length: 16 amino acids. Germline CDR1 reads SNHLY; CDR2 reads FYNNEI. The germline V and J ends were trimmed by 6 bases and 3 bases, with 21 bases remaining between them. The CDR3 loop is CASSASVGLGSYEQYF. The CDR3 DNA reads TGTGCCAGCAGCGCATCCGTAGGCCTAGGAAGCTACGAGCAGTACTTC. Together with reference TRBV2 and TRBJ2-7, the CDR3 gives the full variable domain: EPEVTQTPSHQVTQMGQEVILRCVPISNHLYFYWYRQILGQKVEFLVSFYNNEISEKSEIFDDQFSVERPDGSNFTLKIRSTKLEDSAMYFCASSASVGLGSYEQYFGPGTRLTVT.

This clonotype was seen a few times. The chain employs TRBV28 and TRBJ2-4; TRBD1 or TRBD2 may be the D gene (6 bases each). The end of the DNA aligns better with TRBJ2-5, so the J call may be wrong. The CDR3 sequence is 16 residues long. Germline CDR1 is MDHEN and CDR2 is SYDVKM. The CDR3 region is CASSLFEAGAGETQYF. CDR3 DNA sequence: TGTGCCAGCAGTTTATTCGAGGCAGGGGCGGGGGAGACCCAGTACTTC.

J is TRBJ2-1 and V is TRBV7-2; 10 bases are a match to TRBD2. Per germline, CDR1 SGHTA and CDR2 FQGNSA. The CDR3 has 15 amino acids. Trimming cost V 5 bases and J 4 bases; bases outside gene matches: 5. As DNA, the CDR3 is TGTGCCAGCAGCCCTAGCGGGGGACTATACAATGAGCAGTTCTTC. Its translation is CASSPSGGLYNEQFF.